This entry describes one T cell receptor beta chain. Its antigen is not identified. CDR1 and CDR2 (germline): SNHLY, FYNNEI. Trimming stripped 5 bases from V and 8 bases from J, with 12 bases between. The CDR3 totals 13 residues. 13 Jbeta primers and 60 Vbeta primers were used for the PCR. TCRdb keeps only in-frame clones here, not all; method: immunoSEQ multiplex PCR. The sample yields approximately 190,000 clones, around 83% seen once. The sample belongs to a study of cytomegalovirus exposure and HLA in healthy donors. General observations from the study: TRBV6-2, TRBV6-3 and some other V segments were excluded as indistinguishable.

The origin of this receptor is a man aged 35-49 years in good health and CMV-seropositive. The chain joins TRBV2 to TRBJ2-2; D is possibly TRBD2 (5 bases). Input material: PBMCs. In nucleotides, the CDR3 is TGTGCCAGCAGTACCTTGGGAGAAGGGGAGCTGTTTTTT. Its protein product is CASSTLGEGELFF.